The present TCR beta chain was sequenced within a study of T cells in Graves' hyperthyroidism and ophthalmopathy. Amplification of TCR beta CDR3 regions was performed using RNA transcripts as template. A first-round RT-PCR of the TCR CDR3 used the HTBI primer set. A single record per CDR3 protein comes from TCRdb applying MiXCR to the multiplex PCR reads. The sample shows about 500,000 distinct CDR3 sequences, over 15% of them seen only once. Sequenced material: blood. This sequence originates from a woman aged 18 to 35 with Graves' hyperthyroidism.

The CDR3 DNA reads as TGCAGCGTTAATGGGGGGAACACTGAAGCTTTCTTT. It encodes CSVNGGNTEAFF. This chain connects TRBV29-1 to TRBJ1-1; D is possibly TRBD1 (5 bases). The V end was cut by 5 bases, the J end by 1 base, with 8 bases between. The CDR3 contains 12 residues. From germline, CDR1 is SQVTM and CDR2 ANQGSEA. The complete variable domain, with remaining parts taken from reference TRBV29-1 and TRBJ1-1, reads SAVISQKPSRDICQRGTSLTIQCQVDSQVTMMFWYRQQPGQSLTLIATANQGSEATYESGFVIDKFPISRPNLTFSTLTVSNMSPEDSSIYLCSVNGGNTEAFFGQGTRLTVV.